What follows describes a single T cell receptor (beta chain). The antigen is undetermined. These data come from a study of cytomegalovirus exposure and HLA in healthy donors. Overall study: Inside one of the first data releases sat tens of millions of unique TCRs taken from HLA-typed donors. Regarding the study as a whole: In all likelihood, a cluster of highly shared sequence variants was a sequencing artifact. TCR beta sequences reportedly predicted most subjects' HLA-A and HLA-B alleles accurately.

Trimming removed 3 bases from V and 9 bases from J, with 9 bases in between. The CDR3 spans 13 residues. In germline, CDR1 is MDHEN, CDR2 SYDVKM. 13 Jbeta primers and 60 Vbeta primers were used for the PCR. TCRdb's table, derived via immunoSEQ multiplex PCR, lists solely in-frame clones and lacks some. This sample has 210,000 or so clones, with around 87% found just once. The TCR comes from a man aged 25-45 years in good health and CMV-seronegative. V is TRBV28 and J is TRBJ1-6; possibly TRBD1 for D (6 bases). The source material was PBMCs. CDR3 in DNA: TGTGCCAGCAGTTTGATCAGGGGTTCACCCCTCCACTTT. As protein: CASSLIRGSPLHF.